This TCR beta chain is drawn from a study of CD8 T cells in ankylosing spondylitis. Findings and limits, study-wide: Disease-linked clones reportedly concentrated significantly in matched ankylosing spondylitis synovial fluid. Among TCR beta sequences, a motif of several highly homologous variants appeared characteristic of ankylosing spondylitis blood. CD8+ cells made up the disease-linked clones, which were relatively rare in peripheral blood. Past studies reported some motif variants in reactive arthritis synovial fluid and blood.

Quantitative 5'-RACE with molecular barcodes was used to make the TCR beta libraries. MiXCR was run by TCRdb on the 5' RACE reads, yielding one entry per CDR3 protein. Here the sample spans some 450,000 distinct CDR3 sequences, about a sixth being singletons. This CDR3 is 13 amino acids long. Germline V gene sequence: CDR1 GTSNPN, CDR2 SVGIG (reference sequence). Trimming took 3 bases from V and 5 from J, leaving 11 bases between them. Points on this clonotype: Its specificity is unknown.

The material sequenced was blood, either unsorted or a sorted T cell fraction (not recorded which). The sequence came from a male donor with ankylosing spondylitis. The chain joins TRBV30 to TRBJ1-5, with D possibly TRBD1 on 6 matching bases. The CDR3 DNA follows: TGTGCCTGGAGAGGGGGTTGGGATCAGCCCCAGCATTTT. It codes for CAWRGGWDQPQHF.